One and the same sample provided the 3 T cell receptor beta chains below, sequenced in a study of T cell responses to AZD1222 COVID-19 vaccine. The data were produced by immunoSEQ multiplex PCR, yet TCRdb's version contains in-frame clones alone and is incomplete. Here the sample spans around 69,000 clones, roughly 90% being singletons. This specimen consisted of peripheral blood, obtained on day 0 of AZD1222 vaccination. The receptors come from an adult in good health.

The V gene is TRBV28, the J gene TRBJ1-2, with 7 bases matching TRBD1. After removal of 6 bases from V and 4 bases from J, the junction contained 14 bases not matched to a gene. The CDR3 is 16 residues long. Germline loops: CDR1 MDHEN, CDR2 SYDVKM. The CDR3 here is CASRGQDPPWSYGYTF. CDR3 coding DNA: TGTGCCAGCAGAGGACAGGACCCCCCCTGGTCCTATGGCTACACCTTC.

The chain uses TRBV10-2 and TRBJ1-3; 7 positions match TRBD1. Germline trimming cut 2 bases from V and 3 bases from J; bases unmatched to any gene: 1. This CDR3 spans 14 amino acids. CDR1 is WSHSY, CDR2 SAAADI, per germline. Here the CDR3 DNA reads TGCGCCAGCAGTGAGCAGGGGGGTGGAAACACCATATATTTT. Translated, it gives CASSEQGGGNTIYF.

The rearrangement links TRBV12-5 to TRBJ2-3, with D perhaps matching TRBD1 (6 bases). With 1 base removed from V and 0 bases from J, the gap between germline ends came to 14 bases. This CDR3 has 17 residues. Germline V CDR1 and CDR2: LGHNT, FRNRAP. This CDR3 is CASGLARIGGSTDTQYF. For the CDR3, the DNA is TGTGCTAGTGGTTTGGCCCGGATAGGGGGAAGCACAGATACGCAGTATTTT.